This TCR beta chain derives from a study of cytomegalovirus exposure and HLA in healthy donors. Study conclusions and caveats: Later analysis showed most CMV-associated TCR beta chains appearing HLA-restricted. TCR beta sequences numbering under 20,000 were associated with HLA alleles at 0.05 false discovery rate in a later analysis. V segments that were indistinguishable, TRBV6-2 and TRBV6-3 among them, were omitted from analysis.

PCR used 60 Vbeta primers and 13 Jbeta primers. Only in-frame clones appear in the TCRdb table, and some are missing; sequencing was by immunoSEQ multiplex PCR. The sample has some 90,000 clones; 82% are singletons. Germline V lookup: CDR1 SGHTA, CDR2 FQGNSA. Between the trimmed V and J ends, which lost 5 bases and 7 bases, there was a span of 9 bases. The CDR3 has 12 residues. Note on this clone: Its antigen is unknown.

V is TRBV7-2 and J is TRBJ2-1; weak D call: TRBD2 (5 bases). This receptor was identified in a man aged 45-65 years in good health and CMV-seronegative. The sample comprised PBMCs. CDR3 sequence: CASSLTRNEQFF. CDR3 nucleotide sequence: TGTGCCAGCAGCCTCACTAGGAATGAGCAGTTCTTC. Based on the CDR3 plus reference TRBV7-2 and TRBJ2-1, the full variable domain is GAGVSQSPSNKVTEKGKDVELRCDPISGHTALYWYRQSLGQGLEFLIYFQGNSAPDKSGLPSDRFSAERTGGSVSTLTIQRTQQEDSAVYLCASSLTRNEQFFGPGTRLTVL.